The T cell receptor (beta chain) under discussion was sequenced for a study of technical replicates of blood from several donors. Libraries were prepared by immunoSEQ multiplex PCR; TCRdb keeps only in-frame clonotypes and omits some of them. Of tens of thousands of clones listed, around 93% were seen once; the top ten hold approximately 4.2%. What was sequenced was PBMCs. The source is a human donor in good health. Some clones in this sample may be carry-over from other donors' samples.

Here the CDR3 reads CASSEALAGAYEQYF. The CDR3 DNA sequence: TGTGCCAGCAGTGAAGCGCTAGCGGGAGCATACGAGCAGTACTTC. The V gene is TRBV2, the J gene TRBJ2-7, with 10 nucleotides matching TRBD2. Trimming at V came to 0 bases and at J to 4 bases, leaving 3 bases not matched to a gene. Germline lookup yields CDR1 SNHLY and CDR2 FYNNEI. The CDR3 runs 15 residues.